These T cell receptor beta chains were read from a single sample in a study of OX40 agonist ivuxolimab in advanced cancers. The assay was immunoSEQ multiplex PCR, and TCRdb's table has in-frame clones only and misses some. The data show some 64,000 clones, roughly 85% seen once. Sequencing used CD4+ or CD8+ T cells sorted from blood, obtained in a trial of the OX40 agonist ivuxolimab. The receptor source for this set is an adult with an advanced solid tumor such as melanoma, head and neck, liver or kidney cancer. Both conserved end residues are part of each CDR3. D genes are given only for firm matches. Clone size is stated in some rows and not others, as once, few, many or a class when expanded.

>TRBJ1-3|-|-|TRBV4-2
TGTGCCAGCAGTCAGGCCGCCTCTGGAAACACCATATATTTT
CASSQAASGNTIYF
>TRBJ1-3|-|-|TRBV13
TGTGCCAGCAGCCGGGTTAGCTCTGGAAACACCATATATTTT
CASSRVSSGNTIYF
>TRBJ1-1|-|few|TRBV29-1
TGCAGCGTTCAGGTGGGGGGGAGCACTGAAGCTTTCTTT
CSVQVGGSTEAFF
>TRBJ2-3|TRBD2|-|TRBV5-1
TGCGCCAGCAGCTTGGCCGCTAGCGGGCCTACAGATACGCAGTATTTT
CASSLAASGPTDTQYF
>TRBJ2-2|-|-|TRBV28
TGTGCCAGCATCCTAAGTAACACCGGGGAGCTGTTTTTT
CASILSNTGELFF
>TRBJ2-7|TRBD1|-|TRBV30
TGTGCCTGGACTTCGACAGGGAGCGAGCAGTACTTC
CAWTSTGSEQYF
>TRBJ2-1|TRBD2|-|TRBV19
TGTGCCAGTAGTGGGGGACTAGCGGTGTACAATGAGCAGTTCTTC
CASSGGLAVYNEQFF
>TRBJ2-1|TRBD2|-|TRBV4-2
TGTGCCAGCAGCCAGACTAGCGGGAGATACTCCTACAATGAGCAGTTCTTC
CASSQTSGRYSYNEQFF
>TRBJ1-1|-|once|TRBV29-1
TGCAGCGTGGGATCCGGACGGGGGAACACTGAAGCTTTCTTT
CSVGSGRGNTEAFF
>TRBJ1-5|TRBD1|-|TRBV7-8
TGTGCCAGCAGCCGGACAGGTAGCAATCAGCCCCAGCATTTT
CASSRTGSNQPQHF
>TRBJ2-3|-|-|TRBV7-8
TGTGCCAGCAGCTTGGAGCGTCTGGTGGAAGATACGCAGTATTTT
CASSLERLVEDTQYF
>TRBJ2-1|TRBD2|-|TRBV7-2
TGTGCCAGCAGCTTAATGGGGACTAGCGGACTAGAGCAGTTCTTC
CASSLMGTSGLEQFF
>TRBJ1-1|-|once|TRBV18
TGTGCCAGCTCACCACGGGGGGGCATGAACACTGAAGCTTTCTTT
CASSPRGGMNTEAFF
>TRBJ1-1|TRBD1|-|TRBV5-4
TGTGCCAGCAGCAGAGAGACAGGGCTTGAAGCTTTCTTT
CASSRETGLEAFF
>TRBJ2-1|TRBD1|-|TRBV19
TGTGCCAGTAGTATTGGGACAGGGAGTTACAATGAGCAGTTCTTC
CASSIGTGSYNEQFF
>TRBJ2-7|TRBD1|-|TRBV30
TGTGCCTGGAGTGGGGACAGTACCTACGAGCAGTACTTC
CAWSGDSTYEQYF